This T cell receptor (beta chain) was sequenced in a study of identical twins. This CDR3 has 20 amino acids. Trimming shortened V by 5 bases and J by 0 bases, and 27 bases separated the two germline ends. Whole-study results and caveats: Potential partial confounding of zero-insertion analyses by invariant MAIT and iNKT cells was noted.

TCRdb reprocessed the 5' RACE reads via MiXCR and lists one record per CDR3 protein. The sample lists 550,000 to 700,000 distinct CDR3 sequences, roughly 9.9% occurring once. This clonotype has a count of ten or more. Its target is unknown. The same data also went into a second study, on yellow fever vaccine responses in identical twins.

The sample comprised PBMCs. This chain links TRBV12-3 or TRBV12-4 with TRBJ2-3, with D perhaps matching TRBD1 (5 bases). The source of this sequence is a woman in her late teens or twenties in good health. The CDR3 DNA reads TGTGCCAGCAGTCTTTTCGGGTGGGGCCGCCAGCTTGCTAGCACAGATACGCAGTATTTT. Translated: CASSLFGWGRQLASTDTQYF.